The clone carrying this T cell receptor (beta chain) was found a few times. Other DNA variants within this sample encode the same CDR3. Some clones are missing from TCRdb's copy, which holds only in-frame ones; the method was immunoSEQ multiplex PCR. This sample has 980,000 or so clones, with approximately 76% found just once. The source of the sample is a study of shared clonotypes between healthy human individuals. V was clipped by 4 bases and J by 0 bases; unmatched bases: 2. The CDR3 is made up of 15 amino acids. Germline V gene data show CDR1 as SGDLS and CDR2 as YYNGEE. Sequencing was performed on memory CD4+ T cells sorted from blood. Subset defined: CD45RA-negative fraction. This sequence was found in a man between 18 and 35 years old in good health. This rearrangement joins TRBV9 to TRBJ2-1; TRBD2 matches at 9 bases. CDR3 loop: CASSSSGSSYNEQFF. CDR3 DNA sequence: TGTGCCAGCAGCAGTAGCGGGAGCTCCTACAATGAGCAGTTCTTC.